One sample yielded the 20 T cell receptor beta chains listed below, sequenced in a study of cytomegalovirus exposure and HLA in healthy donors. Use of 60 Vbeta and 13 Jbeta primers characterized the PCR. The protocol was immunoSEQ multiplex PCR, while the TCRdb copy is restricted to in-frame clones and leaves out a portion. The profile shows approximately 110,000 clones, roughly 85% of them singletons. The sample was PBMCs. These receptors were collected from a woman between 35 and 50 years old in good health and CMV-seronegative.

This rearrangement joins TRBV19 to TRBJ1-1; D is unresolved. The CDR3 covers 12 residues. CDR1 is LNHDA, CDR2 SQIVND, per germline (reference sequence). Between the trimmed V and J ends, which lost 4 bases and 0 bases, there was a span of 3 bases. The CDR3: CASSNLNTEAFF. The CDR3 DNA sequence: TGTGCCAGTAGTAACTTGAACACTGAAGCTTTCTTT. Supplemented by reference TRBV19 and TRBJ1-1, the full variable domain reads DGGITQSPKYLFRKEGQNVTLSCEQNLNHDAMYWYRQDPGQGLRLIYYSQIVNDFQKGDIAEGYSVSREKKESFPLTVTSAQKNPTAFYLCASSNLNTEAFFGQGTRLTVV.

The CDR3 DNA reads as TGCAGTGCTACGGGAGCCTGGGAAGCTTTCTTT. Amino acids: CSATGAWEAFF. The genes are TRBV20-1 and TRBJ1-1; no clear D gene. The V end was cut by 4 bases, the J end by 8 bases, with 11 bases between. The CDR3 totals 11 residues. CDR1 is DFQATT, CDR2 SNEGSKA, per germline (reference sequence).

The rearrangement links TRBV2 to TRBJ2-5, with 7 bases lining up with TRBD1. V was pared by 9 bases and J by 5 bases, with 6 bases of the junction left unmatched. Germline V lookup: CDR1 SNHLY, CDR2 FYNNEI. The CDR3 runs to 12 residues. The DNA of the CDR3 is TGTGCCAGTACTACAGGGGTCGAGACCCAGTACTTC. Protein: CASTTGVETQYF. The entire variable domain, with the rest obtained from reference TRBV2 and TRBJ2-5, is as follows: EPEVTQTPSHQVTQMGQEVILRCVPISNHLYFYWYRQILGQKVEFLVSFYNNEISEKSEIFDDQFSVERPDGSNFTLKIRSTKLEDSAMYFCASTTGVETQYFGPGTRLLVL.

This sequence joins TRBV7-2 and TRBJ1-4, with 10 positions matching TRBD1. The CDR3 has 14 residues. Per the germline V gene, CDR1 is SGHTA and CDR2 is FQGNSA. J gave up 10 bases and V 5 bases, and 7 bases lay outside the gene matches. CDR3 sequence: CASSTRDRGGKLFF. In nucleotides, the CDR3 is TGTGCCAGCAGCACCCGGGACAGGGGAGGAAAACTGTTTTTT.

V gene TRBV4-3 combines with J gene TRBJ2-5, with TRBD2 identical over 14 bases. The CDR3 contains 16 residues. V dropped 4 bases and J dropped 1; count of bases not matched to a gene: 2. The germline gives CDR1 LGHNA, CDR2 YSLEER. The CDR3 region has the DNA TGCGCCAGCAGCCTCGGGACTAGCGGGGGCCAAGAGACCCAGTACTTC. Translated, it gives CASSLGTSGGQETQYF.

This chain links TRBV28 with TRBJ2-6, with 8 bases aligning to TRBD1. The length of the CDR3 is 15 residues. Per germline, CDR1 MDHEN and CDR2 SYDVKM. V trimming: 6 bases; J trimming: 5 bases; junction bases outside the gene matches: 6. CDR3 sequence reads: CASSSTGGWANVLTF. The CDR3 DNA is TGTGCCAGCAGCTCCACAGGGGGTTGGGCCAACGTCCTGACTTTC.

The rearrangement links TRBV4-2 to TRBJ1-4; 7 bases agree with TRBD1. V lost 6 bases to trimming and J lost 6 bases; unmatched junction nucleotides: 7. This CDR3 is built from 14 residues. CDR1 is LGHNA, CDR2 YNFKEQ, per germline. CDR3 coding DNA: TGTGCCAGCAGACGAACAGGGGCCGATGAAAAACTGTTTTTT. Protein: CASRRTGADEKLFF.

V and J are TRBV5-4 and TRBJ2-1, with D tentatively TRBD2 (6 bases). Trimming removed 6 bases at V and 0 bases at J, with 10 bases between. Looked up from germline, CDR1 is SGHNT and CDR2 is YYREEE (reference sequence). This CDR3 comprises 14 residues. The CDR3 DNA reads as TGTGCCAGCACCTCCGGGAGCTCCTACAATGAGCAGTTCTTC. This codes for CASTSGSSYNEQFF.

The chain couples TRBV5-1 to TRBJ1-1; D unclear. The CDR3 runs to 15 residues. Trimming pared 0 bases from V and 1 base from J, leaving 10 bases between. Germline V gene sequence: CDR1 SGHRS, CDR2 YFSETQ. In DNA form, the CDR3 reads TGCGCCAGCAGCTTGGTGACCCCGGGGAACACTGAAGCTTTCTTT. Protein sequence: CASSLVTPGNTEAFF.

The rearrangement joins TRBV7-2 to TRBJ1-1; the D is unclear. Germline values: CDR1 SGHTA, CDR2 FQGNSA. The CDR3 totals 13 residues. V was cut by 5 bases and J by 1 base, with 8 bases left in between. CDR3 protein: CASSIAENTEAFF. The CDR3, as DNA: TGTGCCAGCAGCATCGCAGAGAACACTGAAGCTTTCTTT.

V usage is TRBV28 and J usage is TRBJ2-1; 11 bases agree with TRBD1. The CDR3 runs to 15 residues. Germline lookup yields CDR1 MDHEN and CDR2 SYDVKM. After removal of 3 bases from V and 3 bases from J, the junction contained 1 base not matched to a gene. CDR3 in amino acids: CASSLDRGRYNEQFF. The CDR3 DNA reads TGTGCCAGCAGTTTGGACAGGGGGCGCTACAATGAGCAGTTCTTC.

This clone was observed once. V and J are TRBV7-2 and TRBJ2-2; TRBD2 matches 8 bases. Germline V gene lookup returns CDR1 SGHTA and CDR2 FQGNSA. Trimming cost V 6 bases and J 4 bases; bases outside gene matches: 4. This CDR3 has 14 residues. CDR3 sequence: CASSSTSGTGELFF. The CDR3 region has the DNA TGTGCCAGCAGTAGTACTAGCGGCACCGGGGAGCTGTTTTTT.

The chain uses TRBV5-4 and TRBJ2-2, with a tentative D call TRBD1 (6 bases). The V end was cut by 5 bases, the J end by 4 bases, with 15 bases between. In germline, CDR1 is SGHNT, CDR2 YYREEE (reference sequence). The CDR3 spans 15 residues. The CDR3 DNA follows: TGTGCCAGCAGGACCCAGGGGTGGGTCACCGGGGAGCTGTTTTTT. Its protein is CASRTQGWVTGELFF.

This rearrangement joins TRBV5-1 to TRBJ2-2, with D perhaps TRBD2 (5 bases). This CDR3 has 15 residues. Trimming pared 2 bases from V and 5 bases from J, leaving 13 bases between. Germline V gives CDR1 SGHRS, CDR2 YFSETQ. The CDR3 region is CASSFTAVGTGELFF. Written as DNA, the CDR3 is TGCGCCAGCAGCTTTACAGCGGTTGGAACCGGGGAGCTGTTTTTT.

The chain couples TRBV9 to TRBJ1-1; D is perhaps TRBD1 (6 bases). CDR3 length: 14 residues. The germline V gene has CDR1 SGDLS and CDR2 YYNGEE. Deletions cut 0 bases from V and 1 base from J, with 7 bases between. The CDR3 spells CASSVAGENTEAFF. The DNA for the CDR3 is TGTGCCAGCAGCGTAGCAGGGGAGAACACTGAAGCTTTCTTT.

The sample holds one count of this clone. V gene TRBV9 combines with J gene TRBJ2-1, with 13 bases that match TRBD2. V gave up 4 bases and J gave up 4 bases; unmatched junction bases: 8. CDR1 and CDR2 from the germline V gene are SGDLS and YYNGEE. This CDR3 region has 17 residues. The CDR3 bases are TGTGCCAGCAGCCCACCGGAGGGACTAGCGGGGTACAATGAGCAGTTCTTC. Its protein is CASSPPEGLAGYNEQFF.

The rearrangement joins TRBV28 to TRBJ2-5; D might be TRBD2 (6 bases). The CDR3 totals 14 residues. Germline V gene data show CDR1 as MDHEN and CDR2 as SYDVKM. V dropped 2 bases and J dropped 1 base, with 8 bases sitting between them. DNA of the CDR3: TGTGCCAGCAGTTTAGGCGGGACCCAAGAGACCCAGTACTTC. It is translated as CASSLGGTQETQYF. Full variable domain (rest looked up from reference TRBV28 and TRBJ2-5): DVKVTQSSRYLVKRTGEKVFLECVQDMDHENMFWYRQDPGLGLRLIYFSYDVKMKEKGDIPEGYSVSREKKERFSLILESASTNQTSMYLCASSLGGTQETQYFGPGTRLLVL.

The chain couples TRBV6-5 to TRBJ2-3; possibly TRBD1 for D (6 bases). Germline CDR1 is MNHEY and CDR2 is SVGAGI. Trimming shortened V by 2 bases and J by 2 bases, and 8 bases separated the two germline ends. The CDR3 spans 14 residues. The CDR3 coding sequence is TGTGCCAGCAGTTACGGACAGACCACAGATACGCAGTATTTT. Protein sequence: CASSYGQTTDTQYF.

The chain couples TRBV5-6 to TRBJ1-2; maybe TRBD1 (5 bases). The ends were cut back, 4 bases at V and 4 bases at J, with 14 bases in the middle. Per germline, CDR1 SGHDT and CDR2 YYEEEE. The CDR3 extends over 14 amino acids. This CDR3 reads CASSPGQGLYGYTF. Written as DNA, the CDR3 is TGTGCCAGCAGCCCGGGGCAGGGACTCTATGGCTACACCTTC.

The chain couples TRBV21-1 to TRBJ2-1; whether TRBD2, the table's D call, matches the DNA was not checked. TRBV21-1 is listed as a pseudogene. This CDR3 has 16 residues. For the CDR3, the DNA is TGTGCCAGCAGATGGCGGCCCTCAACGCCTAACAATGAGCAGTTCTTC. Protein sequence: CASRWRPSTPNNEQFF.